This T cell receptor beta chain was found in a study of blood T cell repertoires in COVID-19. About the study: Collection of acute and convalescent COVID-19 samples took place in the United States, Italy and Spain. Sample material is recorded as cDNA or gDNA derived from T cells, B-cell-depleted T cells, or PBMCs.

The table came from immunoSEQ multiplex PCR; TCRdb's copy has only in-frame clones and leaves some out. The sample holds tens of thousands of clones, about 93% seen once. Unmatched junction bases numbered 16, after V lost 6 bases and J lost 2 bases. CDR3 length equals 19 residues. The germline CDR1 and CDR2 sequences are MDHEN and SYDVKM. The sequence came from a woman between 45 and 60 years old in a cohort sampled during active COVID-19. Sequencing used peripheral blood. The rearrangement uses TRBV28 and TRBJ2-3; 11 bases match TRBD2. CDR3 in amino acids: CASSRPGTSGHLVTDTQYF. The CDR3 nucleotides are TGTGCCAGCAGCCGTCCGGGGACTAGCGGCCACCTCGTCACAGATACGCAGTATTTT.